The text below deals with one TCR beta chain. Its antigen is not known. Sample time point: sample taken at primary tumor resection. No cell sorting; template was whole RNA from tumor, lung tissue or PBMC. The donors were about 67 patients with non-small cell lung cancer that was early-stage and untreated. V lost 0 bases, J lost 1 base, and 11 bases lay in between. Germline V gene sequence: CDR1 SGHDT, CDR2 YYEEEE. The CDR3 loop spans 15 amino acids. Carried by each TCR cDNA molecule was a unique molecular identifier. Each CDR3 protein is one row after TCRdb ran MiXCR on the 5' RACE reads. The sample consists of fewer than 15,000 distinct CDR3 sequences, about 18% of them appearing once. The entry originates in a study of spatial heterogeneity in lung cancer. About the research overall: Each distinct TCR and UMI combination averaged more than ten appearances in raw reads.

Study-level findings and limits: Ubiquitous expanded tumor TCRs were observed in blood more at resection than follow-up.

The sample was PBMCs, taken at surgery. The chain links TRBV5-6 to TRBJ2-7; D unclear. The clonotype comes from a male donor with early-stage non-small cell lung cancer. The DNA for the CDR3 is TGTGCCAGCAGCTTGGGACTTCAACTTTCCTACGAGCAGTACTTC. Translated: CASSLGLQLSYEQYF.